Only a few counts were recorded for the clone carrying this TCR beta chain. Its antigen is not identified. The sample belongs to a study of CD8 T cells in ankylosing spondylitis. General study results and limits: CD8+ cells made up the disease-linked clones, which were relatively rare in peripheral blood. Significant enrichment of disease-linked clones was reported in matched ankylosing spondylitis synovial fluid.

TCRdb recomputed calls from the 5' RACE reads with MiXCR, one row per CDR3 protein. The data hold 200,000 to 300,000 distinct CDR3 sequences, with about 24% observed a single time. This clonotype originated in a male donor with ankylosing spondylitis or in good health (not recorded which). What was sequenced was blood, either unsorted or a sorted T cell fraction (not recorded which).

CDR3 sequence reads: CASSLTTGREQFF. The CDR3 DNA reads TGTGCCAGCAGCTTGACGACAGGCCGGGAGCAGTTCTTC. The gene calls are TRBV7-3 and TRBJ2-1, with D maybe TRBD1 (6 bases). V shed 3 bases and J shed 10 bases, with 13 bases lying between them. Per the germline V gene, CDR1 is SGHTA and CDR2 is FQGTGA. This CDR3 has 13 residues.